This T cell receptor beta chain was captured by sequencing in a study of blood T cells in healthy people across ages. Whole-study findings and limits: Naive T cell percentage showed a strong correlation with the diversity of TCR beta. Estimates drawn from one million T cells were deemed to understate diversity.

Primed by a sample-barcoded 5' primer and a J-beta primer mix, a second PCR proceeded for about 6 to 12 cycles. One entry per CDR3 protein results from TCRdb running MiXCR on the 5' RACE reads. Of fewer than 950,000 distinct CDR3 sequences listed, about 36% are singletons. Turning to this clonotype: Its antigen is unidentified.

V dropped 6 bases and J dropped 0 bases, with 11 bases sitting between them. Germline CDR1 and CDR2: SNHLY and FYNNEI. CDR3 length: 15 amino acids. The genes are TRBV2 and TRBJ1-4, with D uncertain. The sample comprised blood. This clonotype originated in a man aged 18 to 29 in good health. CDR3 loop: CASRLGVATNEKLFF. Here the CDR3 DNA reads TGTGCCAGCAGACTGGGTGTGGCAACTAATGAAAAACTGTTTTTT.